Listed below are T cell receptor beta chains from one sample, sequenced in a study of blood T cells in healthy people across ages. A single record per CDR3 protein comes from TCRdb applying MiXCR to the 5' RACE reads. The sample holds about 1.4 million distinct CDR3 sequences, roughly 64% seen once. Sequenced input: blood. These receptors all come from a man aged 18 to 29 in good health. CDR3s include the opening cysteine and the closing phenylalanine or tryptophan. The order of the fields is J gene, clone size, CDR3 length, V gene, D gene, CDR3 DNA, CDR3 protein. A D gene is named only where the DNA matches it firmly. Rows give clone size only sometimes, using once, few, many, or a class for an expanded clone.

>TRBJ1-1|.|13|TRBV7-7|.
TGTGCTAGCAGCTCCGCCGTGGACACTGAAGCTTTCTTT
CASSSAVDTEAFF
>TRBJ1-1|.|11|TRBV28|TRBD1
TGTGCCAGCACCGACAGGGGTGAAGCTTTCTTT
CASTDRGEAFF
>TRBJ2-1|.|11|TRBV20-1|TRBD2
TGCAGTGGGGCGGGGGTCGAGTTACAGTTCTTC
CSGAGVELQFF
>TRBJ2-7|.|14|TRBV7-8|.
TGTGCCAGCAGCCCGACCCGGATGGCCCGCGAGCAGTACTTC
CASSPTRMAREQYF
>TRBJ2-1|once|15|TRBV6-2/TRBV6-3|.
TGTGCCAGCAGTTACGGCAGGCCACACTACAATGAGCAGTTCTTC
CASSYGRPHYNEQFF
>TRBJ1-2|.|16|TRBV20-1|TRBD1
TGCAGTGCTTTGGTTGGGACAGGGGGCGTTTCCTATGGCTACACCTTC
CSALVGTGGVSYGYTF
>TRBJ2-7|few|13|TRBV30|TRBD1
TGTGCCTGGAACCGGGACAGGGGTTACGAGCAGTACTTC
CAWNRDRGYEQYF
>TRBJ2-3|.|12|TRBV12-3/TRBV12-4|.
TGTGCCAGCGGGGAGGTCACAGATACGCAGTATTTT
CASGEVTDTQYF
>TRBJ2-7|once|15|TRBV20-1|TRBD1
TGCAGTGCTAATAAGGCGGGACAGGGGGCCGGGGAGCAGTACTTC
CSANKAGQGAGEQYF
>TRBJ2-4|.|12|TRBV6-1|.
TGTGCCAGCAGGTGGAAGAAAAACATTCAGTACTTC
CASRWKKNIQYF
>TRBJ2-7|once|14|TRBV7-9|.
TGTGCCAGCAGCGTATCCCCTGGTGGGAACGAGCAGTACTTC
CASSVSPGGNEQYF
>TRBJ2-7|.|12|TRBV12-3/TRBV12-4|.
TGTGCCAGCACCCGGGAGACCTACGAGCAGTACTTC
CASTRETYEQYF
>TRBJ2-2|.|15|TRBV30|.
TGTGCCTGGAGTCTTGGGGGCCATACGACCGGGGAGCTGTTTTTT
CAWSLGGHTTGELFF
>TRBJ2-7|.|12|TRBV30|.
TGTGCCTGGAGTTACGAGGCCTACGAGCAGTACTTC
CAWSYEAYEQYF
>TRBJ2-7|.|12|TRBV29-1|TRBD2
TGCAGCGTCGGGCAGGGAGGGAACGAGCAGTACTTC
CSVGQGGNEQYF
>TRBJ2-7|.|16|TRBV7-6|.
TGTGCCAGCAGCTTAGGATTTCCAGGGCCTACCTACGAGCAGTACTTC
CASSLGFPGPTYEQYF
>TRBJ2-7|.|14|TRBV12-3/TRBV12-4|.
TGTGCCAGCAGTTTGATGGACATCCCCTACGAGCAGTACTTC
CASSLMDIPYEQYF
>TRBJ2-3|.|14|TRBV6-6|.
TGTGCCAGCAGTTACGTGGATATCACAGATACGCAGTATTTT
CASSYVDITDTQYF
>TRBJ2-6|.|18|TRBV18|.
TGTGCCAGCTCACCACAACGGGACGGAATCTCTGGGGCCAACGTCCTGACTTTC
CASSPQRDGISGANVLTF
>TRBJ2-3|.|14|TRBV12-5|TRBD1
TGTGCTAGTGGTTTGGGACAGGGGGCAGATACGCAGTATTTT
CASGLGQGADTQYF